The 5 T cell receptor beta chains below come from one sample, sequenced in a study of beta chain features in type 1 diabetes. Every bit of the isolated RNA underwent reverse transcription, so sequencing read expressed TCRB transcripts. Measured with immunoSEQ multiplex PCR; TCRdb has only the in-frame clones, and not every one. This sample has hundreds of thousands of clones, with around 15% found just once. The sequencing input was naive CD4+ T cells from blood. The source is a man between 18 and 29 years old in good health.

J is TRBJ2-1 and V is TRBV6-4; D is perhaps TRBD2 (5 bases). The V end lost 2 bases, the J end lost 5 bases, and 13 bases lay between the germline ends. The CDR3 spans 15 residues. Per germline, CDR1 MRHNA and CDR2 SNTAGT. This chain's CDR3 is CASSDGVRGNNEQFF. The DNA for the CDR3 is TGTGCCAGCAGTGACGGGGTCCGAGGGAACAATGAGCAGTTCTTC.

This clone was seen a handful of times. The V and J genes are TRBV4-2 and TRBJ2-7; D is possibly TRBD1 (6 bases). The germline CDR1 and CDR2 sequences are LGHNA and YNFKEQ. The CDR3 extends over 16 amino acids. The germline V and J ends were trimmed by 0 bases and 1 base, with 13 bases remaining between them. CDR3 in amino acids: CASSQERQVPSYEQYF. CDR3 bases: TGTGCCAGCAGCCAAGAACGACAGGTGCCTTCCTACGAGCAGTACTTC.

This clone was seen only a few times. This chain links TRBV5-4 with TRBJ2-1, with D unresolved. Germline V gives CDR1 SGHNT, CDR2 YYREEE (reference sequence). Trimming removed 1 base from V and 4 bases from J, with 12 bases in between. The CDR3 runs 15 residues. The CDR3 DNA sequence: TGTGCCAGCAGCTTGCAGGCAGAAAAATACAATGAGCAGTTCTTC. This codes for CASSLQAEKYNEQFF.

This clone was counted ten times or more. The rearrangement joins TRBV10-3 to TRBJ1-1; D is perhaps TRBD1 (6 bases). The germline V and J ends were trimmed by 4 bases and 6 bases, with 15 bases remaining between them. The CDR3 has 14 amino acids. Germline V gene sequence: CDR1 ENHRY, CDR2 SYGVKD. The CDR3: CAISAQGQSPEAFF. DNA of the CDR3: TGTGCCATCAGTGCTCAGGGGCAGTCTCCTGAAGCTTTCTTT.

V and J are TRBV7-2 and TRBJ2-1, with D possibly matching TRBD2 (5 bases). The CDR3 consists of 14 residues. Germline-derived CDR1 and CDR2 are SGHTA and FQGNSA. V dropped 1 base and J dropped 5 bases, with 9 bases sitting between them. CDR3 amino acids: CASSLVWRDNEQFF. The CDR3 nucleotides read TGTGCCAGCAGCTTAGTTTGGCGGGACAATGAGCAGTTCTTC.